This T cell receptor beta chain comes out of a study of T cell clonality in common variable immunodeficiency. Study results and limitations: Fewer deletions and N-nucleotide insertions were reportedly seen in common variable immunodeficiency TCR beta sequences. Compared with controls, CVID subjects had fewer shared TCRbeta clones.

Sequencing input was equivalent genomic DNA from CVID and controls. Produced via immunoSEQ multiplex PCR; TCRdb's table is partial and in-frame only. The repertoire has 25,000 to 35,000 clones, none seen only once; the ten largest take about 4.5%. Blood samples were heparinized, about 4.5 to 9 ml per donor. The V gene's germline CDR1 is SNHLY and CDR2 FYNNEI. The CDR3 sequence is 12 residues long. Trimming took off 1 base at V and 7 bases at J, with 7 bases between the two ends. This clone was picked up many times. Antigen unknown. The read finishes 3 residues shy of the CDR3 end, and the germline J gene is used to complete it.

The rearrangement uses TRBV2 and TRBJ1-2, with D unclear. The source is a person aged 18 to 70 in good health. The sample was peripheral blood mononuclear cells. CDR3 DNA, as far as it was read: TGTGCCAGCAGTGAAGAGTTTAGTGGC. Its translation: CASSEEFSG. The complete CDR3 protein is CASSEEFSGYTF. Together with reference TRBV2 and TRBJ1-2, the CDR3 gives the full variable domain: EPEVTQTPSHQVTQMGQEVILRCVPISNHLYFYWYRQILGQKVEFLVSFYNNEISEKSEIFDDQFSVERPDGSNFTLKIRSTKLEDSAMYFCASSEEFSGYTFGSGTRLTVV.